A single sample gave rise to the 10 T cell receptor beta chains below, sequenced in a study of T cells in localized non-small cell lung cancer. Sequenced by immunoSEQ multiplex PCR; TCRdb stores in-frame clones only, minus some. The sample carries fewer than 2,000 clones, around a quarter recorded once. The sample in question was normal lung tissue next to the tumor, obtained before any cancer treatment. Receptors originate from a male donor older than 55 with stage II lung adenocarcinoma.

The sample holds a few counts of this clone. This rearrangement joins TRBV6-8 to TRBJ1-4, with TRBD1 matching 8 bases. With V trimmed by 6 bases and J by 4 bases, 7 bases remained unmatched. Germline CDR1 and CDR2: MNHGY and SAAAGT. The CDR3 contains 15 residues. CDR3: CASSLTTGVNEKLFF. For the CDR3, the DNA is TGTGCCAGCAGCCTCACGACAGGGGTTAATGAAAAACTGTTTTTT.

This clone occurred a few times. The rearrangement joins TRBV19 to TRBJ1-4, with D unclear. Between the trimmed V and J ends, which lost 5 bases and 0 bases, there was a span of 10 bases. Germline CDR1 LNHDA, CDR2 SQIVND (reference sequence). The CDR3 length is 15 residues. This CDR3 is CASSVRPTTNEKLFF. The DNA for the CDR3 is TGTGCCAGTAGTGTCAGACCCACAACTAATGAAAAACTGTTTTTT.

The J gene is TRBJ1-2, the V gene TRBV11-3; a possible D gene is TRBD1 (6 bases). The germline V gene encodes CDR1 SGHNT and CDR2 YENEEA. The CDR3 contains 16 residues. V shed 4 bases and J shed 4 bases, with 19 bases lying between them. DNA of the CDR3: TGTGCCAGCAGCTCCAATACTCGGGACACCGTCTATGGCTACACCTTC. It encodes CASSSNTRDTVYGYTF.

This clone was counted only a few times. The chain carries TRBV9 and TRBJ1-3, with TRBD1 as a possible D gene (5 bases). The CDR3 is 14 amino acids. The V gene lost 3 bases and the J gene lost 0 bases, with 7 bases spanning the gap. Germline lookup yields CDR1 SGDLS and CDR2 YYNGEE. DNA of the CDR3: TGTGCCAGCAGCGCAGGGAGCTCTGGAAACACCATATATTTT. Protein product: CASSAGSSGNTIYF.

This clone is judged large. The chain couples TRBV19 to TRBJ1-1; 8 nucleotides align to TRBD1. The junction had 17 bases not matched to a gene; V was cut back by 10 bases and J by 1 base. This CDR3 comprises 17 residues. The germline gives CDR1 LNHDA, CDR2 SQIVND (reference sequence). The CDR3 DNA reads as TGTGCCATTGGAAATCCCCCAGGGGGCATGGGGAACACTGAAGCTTTCTTT. It codes for CAIGNPPGGMGNTEAFF.

Within the sample, this clone is large. The J gene is TRBJ2-2, the V gene TRBV12-5; D is ambiguous. Trimming pared 5 bases from V and 7 bases from J, leaving 17 bases between. In germline, CDR1 is LGHNT, CDR2 FRNRAP. CDR3 length: 15 amino acids. As DNA, the CDR3 is TGTGCTAGTGGTGATTTAGTAGGGTTGGTCGGGGAGCTGTTTTTT. Translated, it gives CASGDLVGLVGELFF.

This rearrangement joins TRBV7-6 to TRBJ2-2; no firm D call. Trimming cost V 5 bases and J 0 bases, with 13 bases left between them. Germline V gives CDR1 SGHVS, CDR2 FNYEAQ. The CDR3 sequence is 16 residues long. Here the CDR3 DNA reads TGTGCCAGCAGCGCGGACGGAGACGCGAACACCGGGGAGCTGTTTTTT. Translating gives CASSADGDANTGELFF.

This clone is judged large. V and J are TRBV6-8 and TRBJ1-1; the D is unclear. The CDR3 length is 18 residues. Germline values: CDR1 MNHGY, CDR2 SAAAGT. The V end lost 5 bases, the J end lost 0 bases, and 22 bases lay between the germline ends. CDR3 in amino acids: CASSPIHQKGPMNTEAFF. The CDR3 DNA follows: TGTGCCAGCAGTCCGATACATCAGAAGGGCCCCATGAACACTGAAGCTTTCTTT.

This clone has only a few counts. This chain uses TRBV10-2 with TRBJ1-6; D is possibly TRBD1 (6 bases). Trimming took off 9 bases at V and 8 bases at J, with 14 bases between the two ends. The length of the CDR3 is 13 residues. The germline V gene encodes CDR1 WSHSY and CDR2 SAAADI. The CDR3 reads CASNGGLDSPLHF. The CDR3 nucleotides read TGCGCCAGTAACGGGGGCCTGGATTCACCCCTCCACTTT.

In this sample, this clone is large. V and J are TRBV6-8 and TRBJ1-1; a weak D match, TRBD1 (6 bases). CDR1 is MNHGY, CDR2 SAAAGT, per germline. The CDR3 spans 14 residues. Trimming pared 5 bases from V and 3 bases from J, leaving 13 bases between. CDR3 amino acids: CASSRGMRDTEAFF. The CDR3 region has the DNA TGTGCCAGCAGTAGGGGGATGCGGGACACTGAAGCTTTCTTT.